The 16 T cell receptor beta chains listed next were all sequenced from one sample in a study of CD8+CD57+ T cells in acquired aplastic anemia. The TCR beta profiling, which covered VDJ combination and CDR3 sequence, was carried out using genomic DNA as the template. TCRdb reprocessed the reads with MiXCR, giving one entry per CDR3 protein. Of approximately 100,000 distinct CDR3 sequences listed, less than 75% were seen once; the top ten hold 65%. Previously, flow cytometry had revealed CD8+CD57+ cell expansion in the patients chosen for sequencing. Sequenced input: sorted CD4+, CD8+, or CD8+CD57+ T cells (not recorded which) from PBMCs. These receptors were obtained from a human donor with aplastic anemia.

This chain connects TRBV11-3 to TRBJ1-2; 7 bases are shared with TRBD1. This CDR3 comprises 15 residues. Germline CDR1 SGHNT, CDR2 YENEEA. With 4 bases clipped from V and 3 bases from J, the junction kept 8 bases outside the gene matches. The CDR3 nucleotides read TGTGCCAGCAGCTCCCTCGAGGGGGCATACTATGGCTACACCTTC. The encoded protein is CASSSLEGAYYGYTF.

By share of the sample, this clonotype is medium-sized. The chain uses TRBV25-1 and TRBJ2-1, with TRBD2 matching over 7 bases. The CDR3 runs 13 residues. Germline V lookup: CDR1 MGHDK, CDR2 SYGVNS. Unmatched junction bases numbered 7, after V lost 10 bases and J lost 4 bases. The chain's CDR3 is CATGGGIYNEQFF. The CDR3 nucleotides are TGTGCCACGGGAGGCGGAATTTACAATGAGCAGTTCTTC.

The chain uses TRBV20-1 and TRBJ1-1; D is undetermined. CDR1 and CDR2 (germline): DFQATT, SNEGSKA (reference sequence). This CDR3 is built from 13 residues. The ends were cut back, 7 bases at V and 2 bases at J, with 14 bases in the middle. In DNA form, the CDR3 reads TGCAGTGTCGTACTGGGCGGTAACACTGAAGCTTTCTTT. Translating it yields CSVVLGGNTEAFF.

This clonotype was counted a single time. The CDR3 sequence: CSVVQAQETQYF. CDR3 DNA: TGCAGCGTTGTACAGGCCCAAGAGACCCAGTACTTC. The chain is built from TRBV29-1 and TRBJ2-5, with TRBD1 as a possible D gene (5 bases). The CDR3 sequence is 12 residues long. Germline-derived CDR1 and CDR2 are SQVTM and ANQGSEA. V lost 4 bases and J 1 base, leaving 7 bases between the germline ends.

This clonotype was seen a few times. This chain links TRBV29-1 with TRBJ2-5; TRBD2 aligns across 10 bases. Trimming took 5 bases from V and 5 from J; bases not matched to a gene: 8. The CDR3 loop spans 14 amino acids. Germline CDR1 and CDR2: SQVTM and ANQGSEA. CDR3 bases: TGCAGCGTTCCTCCTAGCGGGAGTTTCGAGACCCAGTACTTC. This encodes CSVPPSGSFETQYF.

The chain is built from TRBV29-1 and TRBJ2-1; D perhaps matches TRBD1 (6 bases). This CDR3 comprises 15 residues. The V gene lost 8 bases and the J gene lost 3 bases, with 20 bases spanning the gap. Germline-derived CDR1 and CDR2 are SQVTM and ANQGSEA. The CDR3 protein is CSHRGTGSDYNEQFF. CDR3 sequence (DNA): TGCAGCCACCGAGGTACAGGGTCAGACTACAATGAGCAGTTCTTC.

This chain uses TRBV20-1 with TRBJ2-7; 8 nucleotides line up with TRBD1. Germline trimming cut 3 bases from V and 0 bases from J; bases unmatched to any gene: 10. The CDR3 contains 16 residues. Germline CDR1 and CDR2: DFQATT and SNEGSKA (reference sequence). DNA for the CDR3: TGCAGTGCTAGGGGTCTCGACAGGGGCAGCTCCTACGAGCAGTACTTC. It encodes CSARGLDRGSSYEQYF.

This clonotype appeared a few times. The chain carries TRBV15 and TRBJ2-7, with TRBD2 identical over 12 bases. The CDR3 length is 14 residues. V gave up 8 bases and J gave up 3 bases; unmatched junction bases: 5. Germline V gene data show CDR1 as LNHNV and CDR2 as YYDKDF (reference sequence). The CDR3 DNA is TGTGCCACCGCTCGGACTAGCGGGGACTACGAGCAGTACTTC. This encodes CATARTSGDYEQYF. Supplemented by reference TRBV15 and TRBJ2-7, the full variable domain reads DAMVIQNPRYQVTQFGKPVTLSCSQTLNHNVMYWYQQKSSQAPKLLFHYYDKDFNNEADTPDNFQSRRPNTSFCFLDIRSPGLGDTAMYLCATARTSGDYEQYFGPGTRLTVT.

The chain joins TRBV15 to TRBJ2-1, with a weak D call TRBD2 (5 bases). V was cut by 1 base and J by 4 bases, with 11 bases left in between. This CDR3 region has 15 residues. Germline V gives CDR1 LNHNV, CDR2 YYDKDF (reference sequence). The CDR3 DNA is TGTGCCACCAGCAGAGGTTGGCAGCGGTACAATGAGCAGTTCTTC. As protein: CATSRGWQRYNEQFF.

The chain recombines TRBV7-8 with TRBJ1-1, with D uncertain. The CDR3 length is 13 residues. Germline CDR1 is SGHVS and CDR2 is FQNEAQ. With 5 bases removed from V and 4 bases from J, the gap between germline ends came to 11 bases. The CDR3 bases are TGTGCCAGCAGCCTCCTTGAGTCCACTGAAGCTTTCTTT. Translation: CASSLLESTEAFF.

This chain joins TRBV7-9 and TRBJ1-2; 8 nucleotides line up with TRBD1. Germline CDR1 and CDR2: SEHNR and FQNEAQ (reference sequence). The CDR3 runs 14 residues. Unmatched junction bases numbered 5, after V lost 5 bases and J lost 3 bases. The CDR3: CASSPPGQDYGYTF. Written as DNA, the CDR3 is TGTGCCAGCAGCCCGCCGGGACAGGACTATGGCTACACCTTC.

The chain links TRBV29-1 to TRBJ1-5; D not resolved. This CDR3 has 12 residues. Trimming left V 7 bases short and J 7 bases short, with 14 bases between. CDR1 SQVTM and CDR2 ANQGSEA come from the germline V gene. This CDR3 reads CSAGRPGQPQHF. CDR3 DNA sequence: TGCAGCGCCGGACGCCCGGGGCAGCCCCAGCATTTT.

The rearrangement uses TRBV7-3 and TRBJ1-2, with D hard to call. Trimming took off 2 bases at V and 1 base at J, with 17 bases between the two ends. The CDR3 length is 17 residues. Germline CDR1 is SGHTA and CDR2 is FQGTGA. CDR3 coding DNA: TGTGCCAGCAGCTTAGGAGCGGCCCAGAACCTTAACTATGGCTACACCTTC. Translation: CASSLGAAQNLNYGYTF. Combining the CDR3 with reference TRBV7-3 and TRBJ1-2 gives the whole variable domain GAGVSQTPSNKVTEKGKYVELRCDPISGHTALYWYRQSLGQGPEFLIYFQGTGAADDSGLPNDRFFAVRPEGSVSTLKIQRTERGDSAVYLCASSLGAAQNLNYGYTFGSGTRLTVV.

The chain joins TRBV19 to TRBJ1-6; no reliable D call. Germline V gene lookup returns CDR1 LNHDA and CDR2 SQIVND (reference sequence). V lost 7 bases and J 9 bases, leaving 16 bases between the germline ends. This CDR3 contains 14 residues. The DNA for the CDR3 is TGTGCCAGTAATGACCGATTAACCGGTTCACCCCTCCACTTT. It is translated as CASNDRLTGSPLHF. The full variable domain, rest sourced from reference TRBV19 and TRBJ1-6, is DGGITQSPKYLFRKEGQNVTLSCEQNLNHDAMYWYRQDPGQGLRLIYYSQIVNDFQKGDIAEGYSVSREKKESFPLTVTSAQKNPTAFYLCASNDRLTGSPLHFGNGTRLTVT.

This clonotype was seen only once. A read error may be the cause here, since a much bigger clone is one base away. This chain links TRBV3-1 with TRBJ2-7, with 10 bases matching TRBD2. This CDR3 comprises 16 residues. The germline V gene encodes CDR1 LGHDT and CDR2 YNNKEL (reference sequence). V shed 4 bases and J 3 bases; nucleotides not matched to a gene: 9. The CDR3 is CASSRDVAGGLYEQYF. The CDR3 DNA reads TGTGCCAGCAGCCGAGATGTAGCGGGGGGACTCTACGAGCAGTACTTC.

The chain links TRBV20-1 to TRBJ2-1; 8 bases are a match to TRBD2. Germline-derived CDR1 and CDR2 are DFQATT and SNEGSKA (reference sequence). The CDR3 runs 19 residues. The V and J ends lost 3 bases and 0 bases, in that order; junction bases with no gene match: 16. The chain's CDR3 is CSASPSGGRDVFSYNEQFF. The CDR3, as DNA: TGCAGTGCTAGCCCCTCGGGAGGGAGGGACGTTTTCTCCTACAATGAGCAGTTCTTC.